The 17 T cell receptor beta chains given below trace back to one sample, sequenced in a study of blood T cell repertoires in COVID-19. Measured with immunoSEQ multiplex PCR; TCRdb has only the in-frame clones, and not every one. The data hold about 31,000 clones, with around 93% observed a single time. The sample comprised peripheral blood. Every receptor here comes from a human donor in a cohort sampled during active COVID-19.

The genes are TRBV11-2 and TRBJ2-5; 7 bases match TRBD2. The length of the CDR3 is 14 residues. Trimming removed 8 bases from V and 2 bases from J; junction bases left unmatched: 8. Germline assignment: CDR1 SGHAT and CDR2 FQNNGV. The CDR3 spells CASSGGGLQETQYF. In DNA form, the CDR3 reads TGTGCCAGCTCCGGGGGAGGGCTTCAAGAGACCCAGTACTTC. Based on the CDR3 plus reference TRBV11-2 and TRBJ2-5, the full variable domain is EAGVAQSPRYKIIEKRQSVAFWCNPISGHATLYWYQQILGQGPKLLIQFQNNGVVDDSQLPKDRFSAERLKGVDSTLKIQPAKLEDSAVYLCASSGGGLQETQYFGPGTRLLVL.

The chain couples TRBV3-1 (or the pseudogene TRBV3-2) to TRBJ1-2; the D gene is possibly TRBD1 (5 bases). Germline V gene data show CDR1 as LGHDT and CDR2 as YNNKEL (reference sequence). The V end was cut by 8 bases, the J end by 10 bases, with 20 bases between. This CDR3 comprises 13 residues. Here the CDR3 DNA reads TGTGCCAGCGCGGTGGGGCAGGCCTCCCCCTACACCTTC. Translated, it gives CASAVGQASPYTF.

The chain's CDR3 is CASSVVWWATEAFF. As DNA, the CDR3 is TGTGCCAGCAGCGTAGTGTGGTGGGCCACTGAAGCTTTCTTT. The gene calls are TRBV9 and TRBJ1-1; D uncertain. There are 14 residues in the CDR3. V lost 0 bases to trimming and J lost 4 bases, with 10 bases between them. The germline V gene has CDR1 SGDLS and CDR2 YYNGEE.

The V and J genes are TRBV19 and TRBJ2-6; D perhaps matches TRBD1 (8 bases). The CDR3 has 20 amino acids. Germline loops: CDR1 LNHDA, CDR2 SQIVND (reference sequence). Trimming took 7 bases from V and 1 from J, leaving 26 bases between them. DNA of the CDR3: TGTGCCAGTATCCCTCGAGGGGGGGGACAGGTCGGGTCTGGGGCCAACGTCCTGACTTTC. Translated: CASIPRGGGQVGSGANVLTF.

This clone occurred a few times. The J gene is TRBJ1-2, the V gene TRBV4-1, with D unclear. The CDR3 runs to 14 residues. V lost 0 bases and J 5 bases, leaving 10 bases between the germline ends. Looked up from germline, CDR1 is MGHRA and CDR2 is YSYEKL. DNA of the CDR3: TGCGCCAGCAGCCAAGATTGGGCTCAATATGGCTACACCTTC. The encoded protein is CASSQDWAQYGYTF.

The chain links TRBV4-1 to TRBJ1-2; 7 bases match TRBD1. CDR3 length: 13 residues. Per germline, CDR1 MGHRA and CDR2 YSYEKL. J was trimmed by 8 bases and V by 2 bases; bases with no gene match: 5. This CDR3 reads CASSQTGVGGYTF. CDR3 DNA sequence: TGCGCCAGCAGCCAAACAGGGGTTGGAGGCTACACCTTC.

V gene TRBV28 combines with J gene TRBJ2-3; a possible D gene is TRBD1 (6 bases). The V and J ends lost 5 bases and 4 bases respectively, with 10 bases between them. The CDR3 runs 13 residues. Looked up from germline, CDR1 is MDHEN and CDR2 is SYDVKM. CDR3 in amino acids: CASSTGQSDTQYF. As DNA, the CDR3 is TGTGCCAGCAGTACCGGACAGTCAGATACGCAGTATTTT. Combining the CDR3 with reference TRBV28 and TRBJ2-3 gives the whole variable domain DVKVTQSSRYLVKRTGEKVFLECVQDMDHENMFWYRQDPGLGLRLIYFSYDVKMKEKGDIPEGYSVSREKKERFSLILESASTNQTSMYLCASSTGQSDTQYFGPGTRLTVL.

This clone was found once. The chain is built from TRBV12-3 or TRBV12-4 and TRBJ1-2; D is uncertain. There are 13 residues in the CDR3. V lost 6 bases and J lost 7, with 15 bases in between. CDR3 sequence: CASSSSRGAGYTF. CDR3 bases: TGTGCCAGCAGCTCTTCACGGGGAGCTGGCTACACCTTC.

The gene calls are TRBV24-1 and TRBJ2-1; the D gene is possibly TRBD2 (5 bases). The CDR3 length is 15 residues. V lost 1 base and J lost 8, with 14 bases in between. Germline loops: CDR1 KGHDR, CDR2 SFDVKD. CDR3 bases: TGTGCCACCAGTGATTTAAGCTTCGGGGAGCATGAGCAGTTCTTC. Translating gives CATSDLSFGEHEQFF.

This clone has only a few counts. This chain joins TRBV27 and TRBJ1-2, with a tentative D call TRBD1 (6 bases). The CDR3 sequence is 13 residues long. V lost 4 bases and J 4 bases, leaving 10 bases between the germline ends. CDR1 MNHEY and CDR2 SMNVEV come from the germline V gene (reference sequence). CDR3 in DNA: TGTGCCAGCAGTTCAGGACAGATCTATGGCTACACCTTC. As protein: CASSSGQIYGYTF.

The chain has TRBV6-5 and TRBJ1-6, with 9 bases lining up with TRBD1. The CDR3 is 16 amino acids. V lost 4 bases to trimming and J lost 8 bases; unmatched junction nucleotides: 9. CDR1 is MNHEY and CDR2 is SVGAGI in the germline V gene. The CDR3 DNA sequence: TGTGCCAGCAGTTGGGGAGGGGGACAGGGCTATTCACCCCTCCACTTT. Translating it yields CASSWGGGQGYSPLHF.

The chain joins TRBV11-3 to TRBJ1-2; TRBD1 might be the D (5 bases). CDR1 is SGHNT, CDR2 YENEEA, per germline. V lost 3 bases and J 8 bases, leaving 16 bases between the germline ends. This CDR3 contains 14 residues. CDR3 loop: CASSFEFEGAGYTF. CDR3 DNA: TGTGCCAGCAGCTTCGAGTTTGAAGGGGCGGGCTACACCTTC.

V gene TRBV4-2 combines with J gene TRBJ2-1, with 8 bases matching TRBD2. With V trimmed by 0 bases and J by 6 bases, 10 bases remained unmatched. The CDR3 contains 17 residues. The germline V gene has CDR1 LGHNA and CDR2 YNFKEQ. Here the CDR3 reads CASSQDWLAGGSNEQFF. Here the CDR3 DNA reads TGTGCCAGCAGCCAAGATTGGCTAGCGGGCGGGAGCAATGAGCAGTTCTTC.

The chain combines TRBV6-5 with TRBJ2-1, with a possible D match to TRBD2 (6 bases). Germline lookup yields CDR1 MNHEY and CDR2 SVGAGI. The V end lost 7 bases, the J end lost 10 bases, and 17 bases lay between the germline ends. This CDR3 is built from 13 residues. This CDR3 reads CASTRGTGAEQFF. The CDR3 DNA reads TGTGCCAGCACCCGCGGGACCGGTGCGGAGCAGTTCTTC.

This clone was detected once. V usage is TRBV6-2 or TRBV6-3 and J usage is TRBJ1-1; D ambiguous. This CDR3 region has 11 residues. The germline V gene encodes CDR1 MNHEY and CDR2 SVGEGT. V lost 5 bases and J 4 bases, leaving 5 bases between the germline ends. The CDR3 DNA reads as TGTGCCAGCAGTCGGGGCACTGAAGCTTTCTTT. This encodes CASSRGTEAFF.

V gene TRBV5-1 combines with J gene TRBJ1-2, with D maybe TRBD1 (5 bases). The CDR3 is made up of 16 amino acids. Trimming cost V 5 bases and J 4 bases, with 21 bases left between them. Germline lookup yields CDR1 SGHRS and CDR2 YFSETQ. The CDR3 DNA reads TGCGCCAGCAGGAAGGCGGCGGGACCGACAATCTATGGCTACACCTTC. Its translation: CASRKAAGPTIYGYTF.

The chain joins TRBV19 to TRBJ2-3; D is possibly TRBD1 (6 bases). CDR1 is LNHDA, CDR2 SQIVND, per germline (reference sequence). This CDR3 spans 13 amino acids. Trimming took off 3 bases at V and 7 bases at J, with 11 bases between the two ends. This CDR3 reads CASSIGGGNTQYF. The CDR3 DNA reads TGTGCCAGTAGTATTGGGGGCGGAAATACGCAGTATTTT.